A single sample gave rise to the 32 T cell receptor beta chains below, sequenced in a study of human T cells and chemical hapten exposure. Noted time point: patch test 1, 2 weeks after DPC sensitization. The treatment was: therapeutic diphenylcyclopropenone sensitization with weekly scalp DPC. TCRdb redid the calling of the RACE reads with MiXCR, one entry per CDR3 protein. The table includes roughly 120,000 distinct CDR3 sequences, roughly 13% detected once. The specimen was whole blood, collected in connection with sensitization to the hapten diphenylcyclopropenone (DPC). These receptors all stem from a man aged 18-30 years with alopecia areata. Some clones in this sample may be carry-over from other donors' samples.

This clonotype was observed many times. The chain recombines TRBV18 with TRBJ2-1; no reliable D call. The CDR3 consists of 12 residues. From germline, CDR1 is KGHSH and CDR2 LQKENI. The V and J ends lost 2 bases and 8 bases respectively, with 7 bases between them. CDR3 DNA sequence: TGTGCCAGCTCACCAAGCGTGGATGAGCAGTTCTTC. Residues: CASSPSVDEQFF.

The chain carries TRBV7-6 and TRBJ1-4, with D possibly TRBD1 on 5 matching bases. Trimming took off 5 bases at V and 3 bases at J, with 19 bases between the two ends. The CDR3 is made up of 17 amino acids. Germline values: CDR1 SGHVS, CDR2 FNYEAQ. The chain's CDR3 is CASSRPAGDRPNEKLFF. As DNA, the CDR3 is TGTGCCAGCAGCCGACCCGCGGGTGACAGACCTAATGAAAAACTGTTTTTT. Drawing the rest from reference TRBV7-6 and TRBJ1-4, the complete variable domain is GAGVSQSPRYKVTKRGQDVALRCDPISGHVSLYWYRQALGQGPEFLTYFNYEAQQDKSGLPNDRFSAERPEGSISTLTIQRTEQRDSAMYRCASSRPAGDRPNEKLFFGSGTQLSVL.

The chain carries TRBV7-2 and TRBJ2-7; weak D call: TRBD1 (5 bases). The germline V gene encodes CDR1 SGHTA and CDR2 FQGNSA. V lost 5 bases and J lost 3, with 11 bases in between. The CDR3 has 13 residues. The DNA for the CDR3 is TGTGCCAGCAGCCTGGACATGCGCTACGAGCAGTACTTC. This gives the protein CASSLDMRYEQYF.

CDR3 sequence reads: CASRKTGGDQPQHF. CDR3 sequence (DNA): TGTGCCAGCAGGAAGACAGGGGGAGATCAGCCCCAGCATTTT. The chain is built from TRBV27 and TRBJ1-5, with TRBD1 matching over 9 bases. The CDR3 runs 14 residues. V dropped 6 bases and J dropped 5; count of bases not matched to a gene: 5. Per germline, CDR1 MNHEY and CDR2 SMNVEV (reference sequence).

This chain joins TRBV19 and TRBJ2-4; perhaps TRBD1 as D (6 bases). With 7 bases removed from V and 7 bases from J, the gap between germline ends came to 17 bases. The CDR3 is 14 residues long. Germline values: CDR1 LNHDA, CDR2 SQIVND (reference sequence). The CDR3 reads CASNTGLRENIQYF. The CDR3, as DNA: TGTGCCAGTAACACAGGGTTACGAGAGAACATTCAGTACTTC.

This clonotype showed up just a few times. The V gene is TRBV27, the J gene TRBJ2-2, with TRBD2 matching 7 bases. The CDR3 has 13 residues. Germline CDR1 and CDR2: MNHEY and SMNVEV (reference sequence). Losses at the gene ends were 8 bases for V and 5 bases for J; bases not matched to a gene: 5. The CDR3 region has the DNA TGTGCCAGCCGGGACTATGGGACCGGGGAGCTGTTTTTT. Its protein product is CASRDYGTGELFF.

Many counts were recorded for this clonotype. The chain couples TRBV20-1 to TRBJ2-5; D uncertain. Per germline, CDR1 DFQATT and CDR2 SNEGSKA (reference sequence). The V end lost 3 bases, the J end lost 2 bases, and 16 bases lay between the germline ends. This CDR3 has 15 amino acids. The DNA for the CDR3 is TGCAGTGCTAGCCTACCAGCAGAGATTCAAGAGACCCAGTACTTC. Encoded protein: CSASLPAEIQETQYF.

This clonotype showed up just a few times. The V gene is TRBV6-2 or TRBV6-3, the J gene TRBJ1-1, with a possible D match to TRBD1 (5 bases). This CDR3 is 17 amino acids long. V was cut by 7 bases and J by 8 bases, with 29 bases left in between. Germline values: CDR1 MNHEY, CDR2 SVGEGT. The CDR3: CASTSYLDRSLLREAFF. The CDR3 DNA reads as TGTGCCAGCACCTCCTATTTAGACAGATCCCTCCTCCGCGAAGCTTTCTTT.

Concerning this clonotype itself: Its ends do not fully match the called genes, so a read error is possible. V is TRBV24-1 and J is TRBJ2-3; tentatively, D is TRBD1 (6 bases). The CDR3 consists of 15 residues. Germline assignment: CDR1 KGHDR and CDR2 SFDVKD. CDR3: CATSDPGRTADTRYF. CDR3 sequence (DNA): TGTGCCACCAGTGACCCCGGAAGGACAGCAGATACGCGGTATTTT.

The chain recombines TRBV10-3 with TRBJ2-7; unclear D gene. Trimming took off 4 bases at V and 5 bases at J, with 12 bases between the two ends. Germline V gene lookup returns CDR1 ENHRY and CDR2 SYGVKD. The CDR3 consists of 13 residues. The CDR3 DNA follows: TGTGCCATCAGTGGTTATAGGGATAACGAGCAGTACTTC. It codes for CAISGYRDNEQYF.

The V and J genes are TRBV11-1 and TRBJ2-7; 8 nucleotides line up with TRBD1. CDR3 length equals 15 residues. Germline lookup yields CDR1 SGHAT and CDR2 FQDESV (reference sequence). Trimming cost V 2 bases and J 7 bases; bases outside gene matches: 10. The CDR3 DNA reads TGTGCCAGCAGCTTACGAGGACAGGGTCTCGGAGAGCAGTACTTC. Translated: CASSLRGQGLGEQYF.

The sample holds many counts of this clonotype. The V and J genes are TRBV4-3 and TRBJ1-2, with 9 bases fitting TRBD1. V was pared by 6 bases and J by 0 bases, with 5 bases of the junction left unmatched. The CDR3 has 15 residues. Germline lookup yields CDR1 LGHNA and CDR2 YSLEER. The CDR3 DNA sequence: TGCGCCAGCAGACCTGGGACAGGGCCTAACTATGGCTACACCTTC. It yields the protein CASRPGTGPNYGYTF.

The chain combines TRBV18 with TRBJ2-7; 7 positions agree with TRBD1. CDR3 size: 14 residues. Trimming cost V 3 bases and J 6 bases; bases outside gene matches: 8. Germline V gives CDR1 KGHSH, CDR2 LQKENI. The CDR3 DNA reads TGTGCCAGCTCACCGGGGACAGTAACGAGCGAGCAGTACGTC. Its protein is CASSPGTVTSEQYV.

The chain is built from TRBV6-2 or TRBV6-3 and TRBJ1-5; the D gene is possibly TRBD1 (5 bases). Per the germline V gene, CDR1 is MNHEY and CDR2 is SVGEGT. The CDR3 contains 15 residues. V lost 7 bases to trimming and J lost 4 bases, with 17 bases between them. CDR3 in amino acids: CASTRRDRGNQPQHF. In DNA, the CDR3 is TGTGCCAGCACCCGCCGGGACCGAGGGAATCAGCCCCAGCATTTT.

V gene TRBV27 combines with J gene TRBJ1-1; D might be TRBD1 (6 bases). The CDR3 has 16 residues. Trimming left V 6 bases short and J 0 bases short, with 17 bases between. Germline assignment: CDR1 MNHEY and CDR2 SMNVEV (reference sequence). DNA of the CDR3: TGTGCCAGCAGCCTTATGGGGGGGCCGCTGAACACTGAAGCTTTCTTT. Its translation: CASSLMGGPLNTEAFF.

The chain employs TRBV11-2 and TRBJ2-1; TRBD1 agrees at 7 bases. The J segment lost 6 bases and the V segment lost 7 bases, leaving 6 bases of the junction unmatched. The CDR3 is made up of 13 amino acids. Germline V gene data show CDR1 as SGHAT and CDR2 as FQNNGV. CDR3 region: CASTPGQVNEQFF. CDR3 nucleotides: TGTGCCAGCACCCCAGGACAGGTCAATGAGCAGTTCTTC.

The chain is built from TRBV28 and TRBJ1-1; no clear D gene. The ends were cut back, 3 bases at V and 9 bases at J, with 20 bases in the middle. Germline lookup yields CDR1 MDHEN and CDR2 SYDVKM. The CDR3 loop spans 15 amino acids. This CDR3 is CASSFRRAPGTKAFF. The CDR3 region has the DNA TGTGCCAGCAGTTTTAGAAGGGCACCTGGAACCAAAGCTTTCTTT.

In this sample, this clonotype turned up a few times. The chain recombines TRBV6-5 with TRBJ1-2; weak D call: TRBD1 (5 bases). Germline values: CDR1 MNHEY, CDR2 SVGAGI. Trimming removed 4 bases from V and 7 bases from J, with 10 bases in between. The CDR3 consists of 12 residues. CDR3 protein: CASSFRDSGYTF. CDR3 nucleotides: TGTGCCAGCAGTTTCAGGGATAGTGGCTACACCTTC.

This clonotype has just a few counts. This rearrangement joins TRBV5-1 to TRBJ2-1, with 8 bases identical to TRBD1. The CDR3 length is 15 residues. Germline CDR1 reads SGHRS; CDR2 reads YFSETQ. J lost 0 bases, V lost 2 bases, and 1 base had no gene match. The CDR3 spells CASSLGTGSYNEQFF. The CDR3, as DNA: TGCGCCAGCAGCTTAGGGACAGGCTCCTACAATGAGCAGTTCTTC.

Here the CDR3 DNA reads TGCGCCAGCAGCCAAGCCCTGGGGCGGGAGCAGTACGTC. This sequence encodes CASSQALGREQYV. The chain employs TRBV4-3 and TRBJ2-7; D is perhaps TRBD1 (5 bases). CDR1 and CDR2 (germline): LGHNA, YSLEER. The CDR3 covers 13 residues. V lost 1 base and J lost 7, with 11 bases in between.

The rearrangement joins TRBV24-1 to TRBJ2-1; D remains unclear. The germline V gene encodes CDR1 KGHDR and CDR2 SFDVKD. Trimming took 6 bases from V and 0 from J, leaving 5 bases between them. The CDR3 loop spans 13 amino acids. The CDR3 reads CATSPSSYNEQFF. The CDR3 coding sequence is TGTGCCACCAGTCCTAGCTCCTACAATGAGCAGTTCTTC.

This chain uses TRBV4-3 with TRBJ1-1, with a weak D call TRBD1 (5 bases). The CDR3 loop spans 15 amino acids. Trimming cost V 0 bases and J 6 bases, with 14 bases left between them. The V gene's germline CDR1 is LGHNA and CDR2 YSLEER. The CDR3 DNA reads TGCGCCAGCAGCCAAGATACGGGGGGGTCCTCTGAAGCTTTCTTT. Its translation is CASSQDTGGSSEAFF.

This clonotype has only a few counts. J is TRBJ2-1 and V is TRBV11-2; TRBD1 aligns across 9 bases. This CDR3 is built from 15 residues. V lost 4 bases and J lost 4; bases outside the gene matches: 5. From germline, CDR1 is SGHAT and CDR2 FQNNGV. The CDR3 nucleotides are TGTGCCAGCAGCTACGCCGGGACAGGGTACAATGAGCAGTTCTTC. The encoded protein is CASSYAGTGYNEQFF.

This clonotype came up a few times. This sequence joins TRBV20-1 and TRBJ1-4; D unclear. Per germline, CDR1 DFQATT and CDR2 SNEGSKA (reference sequence). V was pared by 1 base and J by 5 bases, with 17 bases between. The CDR3 contains 16 residues. The CDR3 DNA reads as TGCAGTGCTAGAGTTCCCAGTCCCGGGGTGAATGAAAAACTGTTTTTT. Translation: CSARVPSPGVNEKLFF.

This clonotype occurred a few times. The chain carries TRBV27 and TRBJ1-6, with TRBD1 matching 8 bases. Germline CDR1 and CDR2: MNHEY and SMNVEV (reference sequence). Trimming took 5 bases from V and 5 from J; bases not matched to a gene: 8. The CDR3 has 16 residues. CDR3 nucleotide sequence: TGTGCCAGCAGTCCCCCCGGGACAGGCGATAATTCACCCCTCCACTTT. Translated: CASSPPGTGDNSPLHF.

This sequence joins TRBV10-3 and TRBJ2-3; tentatively, D is TRBD2 (7 bases). V dropped 6 bases and J dropped 2 bases, with 18 bases sitting between them. The CDR3 totals 16 residues. Germline V gene lookup returns CDR1 ENHRY and CDR2 SYGVKD. For the CDR3, the DNA is TGTGCCATCAGCCCCGTGGCGGGGGCCTCCACAGATACGCAGTATTTT. It specifies CAISPVAGASTDTQYF.

This clonotype was found many times. The CDR3 loop reads CASSESTGGSTEAFF. CDR3 DNA sequence: TGTGCCAGCAGTGAATCTACAGGGGGAAGCACTGAAGCTTTCTTT. The chain links TRBV25-1 to TRBJ1-1, with 8 bases matching TRBD1. The CDR3 totals 15 residues. J lost 4 bases, V lost 1 base, and 5 bases had no gene match. The germline gives CDR1 MGHDK, CDR2 SYGVNS.

This rearrangement joins TRBV9 to TRBJ1-2, with D possibly being TRBD1 (6 bases). CDR1 SGDLS and CDR2 YYNGEE come from the germline V gene. V shed 5 bases and J shed 3 bases, with 11 bases lying between them. This CDR3 spans 13 amino acids. The CDR3 DNA is TGTGCCAGCAGTGCCGGGACACACTATGGCTACACCTTC. Translating gives CASSAGTHYGYTF.

The J gene is TRBJ2-1, the V gene TRBV24-1, with D hard to call. Germline V gene lookup returns CDR1 KGHDR and CDR2 SFDVKD. Trimming took off 2 bases at V and 0 bases at J, with 7 bases between the two ends. The CDR3 consists of 15 residues. CDR3 coding DNA: TGTGCCACCAGTGATTCTTTGAGCTCCTACAATGAGCAGTTCTTC. Translated: CATSDSLSSYNEQFF.

In its sample, this clonotype was seen a few times. This rearrangement joins TRBV6-2 or TRBV6-3 to TRBJ1-1, with 9 nucleotides matching TRBD1. This CDR3 region has 19 residues. CDR1 is MNHEY, CDR2 SVGEGT, per germline. V shed 6 bases and J 0 bases; nucleotides not matched to a gene: 17. DNA of the CDR3: TGTGCCAGCAGATTCACCGGGACAGGGCTTAAGAGCATGAACACTGAAGCTTTCTTT. This encodes CASRFTGTGLKSMNTEAFF.

The genes are TRBV7-6 and TRBJ2-5, with a possible D match to TRBD2 (5 bases). V was pared by 5 bases and J by 2 bases, with 12 bases between. The CDR3 sequence is 14 residues long. In germline, CDR1 is SGHVS, CDR2 FNYEAQ. This CDR3 is CASSLGGGQETQYF. The DNA of the CDR3 is TGTGCCAGCAGCCTAGGAGGAGGACAAGAGACCCAGTACTTC.

This clonotype showed up just a few times. This chain links TRBV20-1 with TRBJ2-5, with D perhaps matching TRBD2 (5 bases). Germline assignment: CDR1 DFQATT and CDR2 SNEGSKA (reference sequence). The length of the CDR3 is 15 residues. The V end lost 0 bases, the J end lost 5 bases, and 16 bases lay between the germline ends. CDR3 protein: CSARDFGFSGETQYF. The CDR3 region has the DNA TGCAGTGCTAGAGATTTTGGTTTTTCGGGGGAGACCCAGTACTTC.